The clone carrying this TCR beta chain was counted between two and nine times. The data derive from a study of blood T cell repertoires in COVID-19. V lost 3 bases and J lost 2; bases outside the gene matches: 6. Per germline, CDR1 WNHNN and CDR2 SYGVQD (reference sequence). This CDR3 spans 15 amino acids. Each participant's cohort was designated according to participant-reported clinical history. Sequencing was performed with immunoSEQ multiplex PCR; in TCRdb, only in-frame clones are kept and a portion is missing. The data hold approximately 190,000 clones, with roughly 86% observed a single time. Sequencing was carried out using PBMCs or T cells enriched from blood (not recorded which). The receptor was isolated from a woman aged 40 to 50 in a cohort exposed to, infected with or recovered from COVID-19 (not recorded which). V and J are TRBV10-1 and TRBJ2-5; TRBD2 matches at 7 bases. In DNA form, the CDR3 reads TGCGCCAGCAGTGACAGCGGGGTTCTGCAAGAGACCCAGTACTTC. Amino acids: CASSDSGVLQETQYF.